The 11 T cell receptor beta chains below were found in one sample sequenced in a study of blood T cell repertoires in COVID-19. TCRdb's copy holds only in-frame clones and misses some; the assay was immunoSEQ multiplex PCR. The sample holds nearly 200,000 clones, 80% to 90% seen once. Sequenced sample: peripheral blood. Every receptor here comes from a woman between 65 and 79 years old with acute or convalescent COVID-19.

The CDR3 region has the DNA TGTGCCAGCAGCGAGACTAGCGGCCCTCTGCACGAGCAGTACTTC. It encodes CASSETSGPLHEQYF. The chain recombines TRBV6-2 or TRBV6-3 with TRBJ2-7; 9 bases agree with TRBD2. There are 15 residues in the CDR3. Germline V gene data show CDR1 as MNHEY and CDR2 as SVGEGT. V was pared by 6 bases and J by 5 bases, with 11 bases of the junction left unmatched.

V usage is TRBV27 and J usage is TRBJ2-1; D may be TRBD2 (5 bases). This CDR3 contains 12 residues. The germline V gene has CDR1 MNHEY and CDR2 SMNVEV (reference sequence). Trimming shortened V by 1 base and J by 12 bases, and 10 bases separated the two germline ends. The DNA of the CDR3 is TGTGCCAGCAGTTTATGGGGAGACCGGCAGTTCTTC. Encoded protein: CASSLWGDRQFF.

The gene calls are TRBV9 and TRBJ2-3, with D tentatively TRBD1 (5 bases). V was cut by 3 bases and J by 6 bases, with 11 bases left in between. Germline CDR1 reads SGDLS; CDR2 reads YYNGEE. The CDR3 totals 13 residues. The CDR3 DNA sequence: TGTGCCAGCAGCGCTCAGGGTAGGGATACGCAGTATTTT. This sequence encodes CASSAQGRDTQYF.

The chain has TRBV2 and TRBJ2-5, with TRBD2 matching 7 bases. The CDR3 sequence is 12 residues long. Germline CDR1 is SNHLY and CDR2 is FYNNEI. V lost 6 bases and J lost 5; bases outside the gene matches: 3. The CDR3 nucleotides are TGTGCCAGCAGAAGCGGGGCGGAGACCCAGTACTTC. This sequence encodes CASRSGAETQYF. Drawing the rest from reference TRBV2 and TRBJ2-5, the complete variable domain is EPEVTQTPSHQVTQMGQEVILRCVPISNHLYFYWYRQILGQKVEFLVSFYNNEISEKSEIFDDQFSVERPDGSNFTLKIRSTKLEDSAMYFCASRSGAETQYFGPGTRLLVL.

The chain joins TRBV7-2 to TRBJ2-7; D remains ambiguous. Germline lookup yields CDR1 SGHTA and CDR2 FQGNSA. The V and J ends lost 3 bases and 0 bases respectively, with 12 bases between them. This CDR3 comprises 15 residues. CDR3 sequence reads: CASSFTVLYSYEQYF. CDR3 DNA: TGTGCCAGCAGCTTCACTGTACTTTACTCCTACGAGCAGTACTTC.

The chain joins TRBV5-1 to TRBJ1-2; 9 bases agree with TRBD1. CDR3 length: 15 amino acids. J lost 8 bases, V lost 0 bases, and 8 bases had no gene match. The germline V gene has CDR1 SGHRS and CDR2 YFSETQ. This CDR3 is CASSLGGQGKGGYTF. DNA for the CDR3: TGCGCCAGCAGCTTGGGTGGACAGGGGAAGGGAGGCTACACCTTC.

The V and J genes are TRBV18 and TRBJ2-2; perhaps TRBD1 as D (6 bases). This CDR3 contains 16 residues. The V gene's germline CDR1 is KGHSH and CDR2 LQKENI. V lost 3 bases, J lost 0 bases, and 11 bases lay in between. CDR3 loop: CASSPFRTANTGELFF. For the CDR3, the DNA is TGTGCCAGCTCACCCTTTAGGACAGCGAACACCGGGGAGCTGTTTTTT.

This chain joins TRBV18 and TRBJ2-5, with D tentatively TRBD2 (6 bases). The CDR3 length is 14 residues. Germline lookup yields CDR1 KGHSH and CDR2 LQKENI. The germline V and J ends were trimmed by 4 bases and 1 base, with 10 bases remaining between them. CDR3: CASSLKEGQETQYF. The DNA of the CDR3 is TGTGCCAGCTCACTCAAGGAGGGCCAAGAGACCCAGTACTTC.

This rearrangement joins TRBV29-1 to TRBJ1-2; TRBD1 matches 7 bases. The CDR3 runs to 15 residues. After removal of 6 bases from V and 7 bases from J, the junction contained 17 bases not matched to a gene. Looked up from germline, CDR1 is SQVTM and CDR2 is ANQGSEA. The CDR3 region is CSVAQGWRGHGGYTF. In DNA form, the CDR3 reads TGCAGCGTCGCGCAGGGTTGGAGGGGGCATGGTGGCTACACCTTC.

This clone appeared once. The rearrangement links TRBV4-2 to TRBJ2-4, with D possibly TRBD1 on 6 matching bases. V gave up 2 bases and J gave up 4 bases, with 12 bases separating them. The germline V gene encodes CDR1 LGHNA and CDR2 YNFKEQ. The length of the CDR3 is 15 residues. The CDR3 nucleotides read TGTGCCAGCAGCCAACGATCGGACAGAAAAAACATTCAGTACTTC. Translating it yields CASSQRSDRKNIQYF.

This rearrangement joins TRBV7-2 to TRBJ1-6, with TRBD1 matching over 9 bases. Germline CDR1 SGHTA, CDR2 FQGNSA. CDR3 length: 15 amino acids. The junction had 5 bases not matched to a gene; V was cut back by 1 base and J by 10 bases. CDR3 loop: CASSLEQGAGSPLHF. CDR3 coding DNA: TGTGCCAGCAGCTTAGAACAGGGGGCAGGGTCACCCCTCCACTTT.